Here is one T cell receptor (beta chain) with its context. Its antigen has not been determined. No base quality information exists; no much larger clone differs at one position. This sample is drawn from a study of blood T cell repertoires in COVID-19 (dated by TCRdb to 2018 to 2020). Concerning the study at large: Samples from collaborators originated in the United States, Italy and Spain and spanned both the acute and convalescent phases of COVID-19. The prospective study material was composed of cDNA or gDNA derived from T cells, B-cell-depleted T cells, or PBMCs. Subjects who had been exposed to COVID-19, were actively infected with it, or had recovered from it provided the deeply sampled blood TCRbeta repertoires that made up the dataset. The repertoires were released in a freely available public database intended as a resource for research on the immune response to SARS-CoV-2. Samples came from the ongoing ImmuneRACE study (first 160 participants) plus 1,254 subjects from 6 global collaborators. A de-identified subject ID, COVID-19 status, age in years and sex were almost always included in the sample metadata. Where available, HLA class I and class II types were obtained from metadata supplied by the sample provider rather than from assay-based typing. Study-wide conclusions, independent of this receptor: The amount of clinical and demographic metadata varied by source and participant and was provided uncurated.

Samples from volunteer blood donors who had recovered from COVID-19 were contributed by a second Seattle source. The collaborating institutions used their own protocols to collect whole blood in K2EDTA tubes. For TCRbeta analysis, collaborators shipped samples in one of three forms: frozen whole blood, isolated PBMCs, or DNA extracted from either of those sample types. The immunoSEQ Assay, a bias-controlled multiplex PCR, was used to amplify TCRbeta CDR3 regions from genomic DNA. Concerning the study's data processing: The number of nucleated cells in each sample was estimated from the amplification of reference gene primers within the assay. To quantify the absolute abundance of each unique TCRbeta CDR3 rearrangement, sequence reads were collapsed and filtered. Productive Simpson clonality was computed per sample as the square root of Simpson's diversity index over productive rearrangements. TCRdb carries this immuneACCESS record with in-frame sequences only. Its versions omit some clonotypes, under half of them owing to an unresolved V gene in the studies checked, with the rest unexplained. V, J and clone size reflect that table, while D and trimming were determined from the DNA. Across this sample there are hundreds of thousands of clones, with around nine tenths seen only once. The ten largest clones represent around 12% of the sample.

V was cut back by 0 bases and J by 3 bases, leaving a gap of 9 bases between them. The germline V gene encodes CDR1 LGHNA and CDR2 YSLEER. Its CDR3 holds 14 amino acids, cysteine through phenylalanine. The entry retains the CDR3 DNA only, 42 bases that are in frame from base 1. The chain uses TRBV4-3 and TRBJ2-7; the best D guess is TRBD2, with 6 bases matching. Sample: peripheral blood. The receptor comes from a woman younger than 35 who had recovered from COVID-19. The CDR3 protein: CASSQDPTSYEQYF. The DNA reads TGCGCCAGCAGCCAAGACCCGACTAGCTACGAGCAGTACTTC.